This T cell receptor beta chain was documented in a study of breast tumors, draining lymph nodes, adjacent tissues. In regard to this clonotype: Its antigen is unknown. A much larger clonotype is one base distant, so this may be a read error.

TCRdb re-called the multiplex PCR reads with MiXCR, one entry per CDR3 protein. The repertoire holds more than 80,000 distinct CDR3 sequences, with roughly 33% as singletons. This CDR3 has 16 amino acids. In germline, CDR1 is SGDLS, CDR2 YYNGEE. The V gene end was trimmed by 0 bases and the J gene end by 9 bases; junction bases not matched to a gene: 15. Study findings and constraints: The data were judged consistent with most tumor T cells coming from lymph node and expanding in tumor. Tumors had less TCR diversity than lymph nodes, more than nontumor tissue.

Axillary draining lymph nodes of breast cancer patients supplied the node samples. The clonotype originates from a female donor with breast cancer. Some clones in this sample may be carry-over from other donors' samples. The rearrangement joins TRBV9 to TRBJ2-7, with 7 bases identical to TRBD1. What was sequenced was axillary lymph node tissue. CDR3 in amino acids: CASSVAGTAGSFAQYF. For the CDR3, the DNA is TGTGCCAGCAGCGTAGCGGGGACAGCCGGGTCGTTCGCGCAGTACTTC.